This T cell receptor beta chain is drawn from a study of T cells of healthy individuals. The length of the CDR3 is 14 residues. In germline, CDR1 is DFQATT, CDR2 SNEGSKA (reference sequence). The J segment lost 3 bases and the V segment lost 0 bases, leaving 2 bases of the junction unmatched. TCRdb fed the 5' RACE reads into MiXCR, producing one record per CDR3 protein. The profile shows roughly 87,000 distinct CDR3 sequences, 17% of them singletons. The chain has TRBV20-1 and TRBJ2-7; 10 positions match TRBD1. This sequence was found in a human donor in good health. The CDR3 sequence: CSARERTGGYEQYF. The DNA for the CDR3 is TGCAGTGCTAGAGAGAGGACAGGGGGCTACGAGCAGTACTTC.